Given below is one T cell receptor (beta chain) in context. Use of 60 Vbeta and 13 Jbeta primers characterized the PCR. Profiling relied on immunoSEQ multiplex PCR, and the TCRdb table lists in-frame clones only, not all of them. Among around 160,000 clones listed, around 78% were seen once. These data originate in a study of cytomegalovirus exposure and HLA in healthy donors. The CDR3 length is 13 residues. The germline V gene has CDR1 LNHDA and CDR2 SQIVND (reference sequence). V was pared by 3 bases and J by 4 bases, with 9 bases between. The sequence was collected from a woman between 40 and 55 years old in good health and CMV-seronegative. The V gene is TRBV19, the J gene TRBJ1-1; D gene unclear. The sequencing sample was made of PBMCs. The CDR3 sequence is CASSMIQLTEAFF. The CDR3 DNA reads TGTGCCAGTAGTATGATACAGCTCACTGAAGCTTTCTTT. Filled out from reference TRBV19 and TRBJ1-1, the complete variable domain reads DGGITQSPKYLFRKEGQNVTLSCEQNLNHDAMYWYRQDPGQGLRLIYYSQIVNDFQKGDIAEGYSVSREKKESFPLTVTSAQKNPTAFYLCASSMIQLTEAFFGQGTRLTVV.